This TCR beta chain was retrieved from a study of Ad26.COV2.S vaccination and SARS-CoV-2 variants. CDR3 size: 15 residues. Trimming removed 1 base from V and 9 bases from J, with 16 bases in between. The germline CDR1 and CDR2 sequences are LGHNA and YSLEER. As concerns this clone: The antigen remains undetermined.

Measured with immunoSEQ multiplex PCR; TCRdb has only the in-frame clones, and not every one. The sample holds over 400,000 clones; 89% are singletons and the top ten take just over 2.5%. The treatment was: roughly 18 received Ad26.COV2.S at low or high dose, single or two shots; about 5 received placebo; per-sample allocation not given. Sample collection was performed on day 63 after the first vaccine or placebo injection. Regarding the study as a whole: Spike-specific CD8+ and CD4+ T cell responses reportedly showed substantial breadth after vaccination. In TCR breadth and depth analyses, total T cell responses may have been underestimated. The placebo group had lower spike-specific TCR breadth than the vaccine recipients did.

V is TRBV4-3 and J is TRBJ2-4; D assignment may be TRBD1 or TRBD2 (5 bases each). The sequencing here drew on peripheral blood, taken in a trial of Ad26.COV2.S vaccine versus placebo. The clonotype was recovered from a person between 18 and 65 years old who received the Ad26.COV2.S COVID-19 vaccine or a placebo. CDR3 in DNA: TGCGCCAGCAGCCAAGCACCCCCAGGGCGGGCCATTCAGTACTTC. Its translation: CASSQAPPGRAIQYF.